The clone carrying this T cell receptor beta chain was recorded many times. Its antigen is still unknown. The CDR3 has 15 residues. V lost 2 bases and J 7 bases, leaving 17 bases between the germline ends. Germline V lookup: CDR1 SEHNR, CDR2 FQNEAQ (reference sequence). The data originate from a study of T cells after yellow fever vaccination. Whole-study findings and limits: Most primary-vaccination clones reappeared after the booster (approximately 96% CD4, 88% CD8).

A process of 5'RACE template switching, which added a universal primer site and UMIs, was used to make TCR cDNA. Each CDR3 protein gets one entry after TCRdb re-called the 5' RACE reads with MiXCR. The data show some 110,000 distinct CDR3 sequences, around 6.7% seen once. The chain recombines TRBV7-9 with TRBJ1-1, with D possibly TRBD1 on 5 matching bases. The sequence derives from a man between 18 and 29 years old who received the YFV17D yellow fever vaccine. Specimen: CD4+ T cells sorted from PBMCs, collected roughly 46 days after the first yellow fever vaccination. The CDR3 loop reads CASSLSRVQNDEAFF. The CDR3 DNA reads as TGTGCCAGCAGCTTATCCAGGGTCCAAAATGATGAAGCTTTCTTT.